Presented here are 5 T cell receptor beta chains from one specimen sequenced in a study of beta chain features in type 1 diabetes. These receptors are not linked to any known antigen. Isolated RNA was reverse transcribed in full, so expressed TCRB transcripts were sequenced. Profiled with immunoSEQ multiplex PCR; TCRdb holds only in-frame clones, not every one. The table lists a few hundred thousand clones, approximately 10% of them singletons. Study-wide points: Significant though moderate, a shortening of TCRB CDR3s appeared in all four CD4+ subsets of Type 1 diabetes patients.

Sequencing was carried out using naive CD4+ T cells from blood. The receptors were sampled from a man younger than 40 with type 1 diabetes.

CDR3 bases: TGTGCCAGCAGTGGGGCTAGCGGGAGAGCGTACCAAGAGACCCAGTACTTC. Protein: CASSGASGRAYQETQYF. The J gene is TRBJ2-5, the V gene TRBV2, with TRBD2 identical over 10 bases. The CDR3 has 17 amino acids. Germline V gives CDR1 SNHLY, CDR2 FYNNEI. The J segment lost 0 bases and the V segment lost 4 bases, leaving 8 bases of the junction unmatched.

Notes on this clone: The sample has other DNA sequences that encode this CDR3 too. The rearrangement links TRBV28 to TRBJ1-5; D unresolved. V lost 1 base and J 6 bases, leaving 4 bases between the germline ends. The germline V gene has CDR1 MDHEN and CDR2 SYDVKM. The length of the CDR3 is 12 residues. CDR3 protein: CASSLSGQPQHF. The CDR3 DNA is TGTGCCAGCAGTTTATCAGGTCAGCCCCAGCATTTT.

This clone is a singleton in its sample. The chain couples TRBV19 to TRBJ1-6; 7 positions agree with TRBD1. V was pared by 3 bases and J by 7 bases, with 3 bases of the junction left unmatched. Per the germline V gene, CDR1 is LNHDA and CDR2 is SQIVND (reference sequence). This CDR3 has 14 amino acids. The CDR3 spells CASSIDRENSPLHF. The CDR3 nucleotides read TGTGCCAGTAGTATCGACAGGGAGAATTCACCCCTCCACTTT.

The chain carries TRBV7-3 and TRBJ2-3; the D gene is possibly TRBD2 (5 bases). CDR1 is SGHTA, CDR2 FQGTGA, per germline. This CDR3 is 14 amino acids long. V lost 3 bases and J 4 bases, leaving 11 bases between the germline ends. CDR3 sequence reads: CASSFVGSADTQYF. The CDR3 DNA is TGTGCCAGCAGCTTCGTGGGTAGCGCAGATACGCAGTATTTT.

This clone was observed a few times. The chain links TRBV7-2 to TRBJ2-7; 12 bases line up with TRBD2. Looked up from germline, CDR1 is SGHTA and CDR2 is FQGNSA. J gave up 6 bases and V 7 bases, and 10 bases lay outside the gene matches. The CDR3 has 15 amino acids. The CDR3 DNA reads TGTGCCAGCATCTACGCTAGCGGGGGGGCCTCCGAGCAGTACTTC. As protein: CASIYASGGASEQYF.